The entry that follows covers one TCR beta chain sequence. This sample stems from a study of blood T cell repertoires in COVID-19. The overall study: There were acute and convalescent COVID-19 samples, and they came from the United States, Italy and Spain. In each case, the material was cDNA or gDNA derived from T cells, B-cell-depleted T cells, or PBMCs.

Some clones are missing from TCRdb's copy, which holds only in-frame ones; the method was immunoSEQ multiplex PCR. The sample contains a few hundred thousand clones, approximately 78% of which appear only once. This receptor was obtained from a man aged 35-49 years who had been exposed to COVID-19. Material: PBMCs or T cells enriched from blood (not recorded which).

CDR3 sequence: CASTRAAGSALEAFF. CDR3 bases: TGTGCCAGCACCAGGGCGGCAGGGTCGGCCCTTGAAGCTTTCTTT. The chain joins TRBV2 to TRBJ1-1, with a weak D call TRBD1 (5 bases). This CDR3 is built from 15 residues. The V gene's germline CDR1 is SNHLY and CDR2 FYNNEI. Trimming stripped 7 bases from V and 7 bases from J, with 22 bases between.